The T cell receptor beta chain described here comes from a study of OX40 agonist ivuxolimab in advanced cancers. Study as a whole: At doses from 0.01 to 10 mg/kg, patients were given intravenous ivuxolimab every 2 weeks. Partial responses were achieved by three patients, of whom one had hepatocellular carcinoma and two had cutaneous melanoma.

For this clone: Its target is not known.

The table came from immunoSEQ multiplex PCR; TCRdb's copy has only in-frame clones and leaves some out. The sample records approximately 77,000 clones, about 90% being singletons. Germline V gene sequence: CDR1 MNHEY, CDR2 SVGAGI. With 6 bases removed from V and 6 bases from J, the gap between germline ends came to 14 bases. CDR3 length equals 13 residues. Notes on the study in general: Expanded peripheral T cells had an undetermined antigen specificity. The CD4+ and CD8+ T cells in the blood had expanded clonally by week 6 at 0.1 to 3.0 mg/kg.

V gene TRBV6-5 combines with J gene TRBJ1-2; possibly TRBD1 for D (5 bases). The source is an adult with an advanced solid tumor such as melanoma, head and neck, liver or kidney cancer. Sequenced material: CD4+ or CD8+ T cells sorted from blood, taken in a trial of the OX40 agonist ivuxolimab. CDR3 coding DNA: TGTGCCAGCAGAGGCGGGACTTGGGATGGCTACACCTTC. This translates into CASRGGTWDGYTF.